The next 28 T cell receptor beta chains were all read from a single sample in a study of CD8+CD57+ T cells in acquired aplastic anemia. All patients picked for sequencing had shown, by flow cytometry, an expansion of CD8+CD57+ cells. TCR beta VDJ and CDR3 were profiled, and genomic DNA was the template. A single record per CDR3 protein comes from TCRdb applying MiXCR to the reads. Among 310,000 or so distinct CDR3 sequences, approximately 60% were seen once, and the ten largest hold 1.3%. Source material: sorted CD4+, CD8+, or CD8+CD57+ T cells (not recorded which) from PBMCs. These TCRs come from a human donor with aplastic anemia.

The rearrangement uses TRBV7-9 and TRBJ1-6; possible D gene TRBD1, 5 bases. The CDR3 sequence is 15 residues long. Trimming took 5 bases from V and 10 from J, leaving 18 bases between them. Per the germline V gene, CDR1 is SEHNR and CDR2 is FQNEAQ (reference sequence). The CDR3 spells CASSPVVGGESPLHF. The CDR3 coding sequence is TGTGCCAGCAGCCCGGTCGTCGGGGGGGAATCACCCCTCCACTTT.

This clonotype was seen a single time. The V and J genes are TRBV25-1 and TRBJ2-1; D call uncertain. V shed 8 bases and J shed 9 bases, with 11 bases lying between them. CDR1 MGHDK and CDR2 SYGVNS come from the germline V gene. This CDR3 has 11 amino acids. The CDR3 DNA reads TGTGCCAGCCTACCCCTCCCTGAGCAGTTCTTC. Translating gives CASLPLPEQFF.

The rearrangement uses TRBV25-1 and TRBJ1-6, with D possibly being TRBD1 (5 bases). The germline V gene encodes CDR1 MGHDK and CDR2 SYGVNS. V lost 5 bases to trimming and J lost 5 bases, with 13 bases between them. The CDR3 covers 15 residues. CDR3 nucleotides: TGTGCCAGCAGTAGCCAGGGAGCCAATAATTCACCCCTCCACTTT. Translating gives CASSSQGANNSPLHF.

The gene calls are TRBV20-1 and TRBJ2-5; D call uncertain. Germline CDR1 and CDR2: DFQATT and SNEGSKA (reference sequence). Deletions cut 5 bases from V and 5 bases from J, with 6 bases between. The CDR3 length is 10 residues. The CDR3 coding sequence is TGCAGTGCTGCCCGGGAGACCCAGTACTTC. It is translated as CSAARETQYF.

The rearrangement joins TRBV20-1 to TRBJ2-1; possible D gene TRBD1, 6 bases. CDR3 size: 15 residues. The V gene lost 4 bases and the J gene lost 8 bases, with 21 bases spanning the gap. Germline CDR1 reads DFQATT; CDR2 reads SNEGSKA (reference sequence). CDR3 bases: TGCAGTGCTAACCCACCCAGGGGTTCATTACATGAGCAGTTCTTC. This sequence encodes CSANPPRGSLHEQFF.

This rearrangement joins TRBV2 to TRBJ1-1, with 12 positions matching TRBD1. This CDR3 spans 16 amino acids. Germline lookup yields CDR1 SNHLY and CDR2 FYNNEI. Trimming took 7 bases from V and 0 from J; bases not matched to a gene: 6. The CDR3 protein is CASNRDRGQVNTEAFF. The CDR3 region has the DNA TGTGCCAGCAATCGGGACAGGGGGCAAGTGAACACTGAAGCTTTCTTT.

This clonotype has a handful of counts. CDR3 nucleotides: TGTGCCACCAGTGACCCTGGATACAATGAGCAGTTCTTC. Protein sequence: CATSDPGYNEQFF. The chain recombines TRBV24-1 with TRBJ2-1, with D uncertain. V was cut by 4 bases and J by 4 bases, with 7 bases left in between. The CDR3 contains 13 residues. Looked up from germline, CDR1 is KGHDR and CDR2 is SFDVKD.

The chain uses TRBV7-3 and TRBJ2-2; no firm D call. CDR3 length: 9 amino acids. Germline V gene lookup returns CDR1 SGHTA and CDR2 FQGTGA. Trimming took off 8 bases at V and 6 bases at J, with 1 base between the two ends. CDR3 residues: CASPGELFF. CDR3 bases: TGTGCCAGCCCCGGGGAGCTGTTTTTT.

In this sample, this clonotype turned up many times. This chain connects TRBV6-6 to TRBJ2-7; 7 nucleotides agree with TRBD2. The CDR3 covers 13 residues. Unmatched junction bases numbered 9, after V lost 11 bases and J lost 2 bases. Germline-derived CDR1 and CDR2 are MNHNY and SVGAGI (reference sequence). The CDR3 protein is CAVGQRDAYEQYF. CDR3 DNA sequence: TGTGCCGTTGGTCAGCGGGATGCCTACGAGCAGTACTTC.

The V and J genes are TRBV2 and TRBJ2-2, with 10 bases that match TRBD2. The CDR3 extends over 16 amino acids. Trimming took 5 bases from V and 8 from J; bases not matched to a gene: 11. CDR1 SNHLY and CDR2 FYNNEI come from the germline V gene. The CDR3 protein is CASSYLAGATGGELFF. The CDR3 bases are TGTGCCAGCAGTTACCTAGCGGGGGCTACCGGAGGGGAGCTGTTTTTT.

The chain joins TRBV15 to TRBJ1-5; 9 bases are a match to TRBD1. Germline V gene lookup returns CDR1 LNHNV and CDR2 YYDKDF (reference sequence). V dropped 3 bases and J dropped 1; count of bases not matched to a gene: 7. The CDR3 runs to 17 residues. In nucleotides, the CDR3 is TGTGCCACCAGCAGGACTAAGGGACAGGGAAGCAATCAGCCCCAGCATTTT. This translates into CATSRTKGQGSNQPQHF.

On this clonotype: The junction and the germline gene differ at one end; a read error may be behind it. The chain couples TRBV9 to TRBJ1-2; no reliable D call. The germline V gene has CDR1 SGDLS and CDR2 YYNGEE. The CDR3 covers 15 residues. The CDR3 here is CASSSYPGNTYGYTF. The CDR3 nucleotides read TGTGCCAGCAGCTCCTACCCCGGGAATACCTATGGCTACACCTTT.

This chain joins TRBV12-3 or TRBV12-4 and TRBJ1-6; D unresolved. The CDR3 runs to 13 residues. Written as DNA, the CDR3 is TGTGCTAGTGGTTTGGAGGCGGGTTCACCCCTCCACTTT. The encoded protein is CASGLEAGSPLHF.

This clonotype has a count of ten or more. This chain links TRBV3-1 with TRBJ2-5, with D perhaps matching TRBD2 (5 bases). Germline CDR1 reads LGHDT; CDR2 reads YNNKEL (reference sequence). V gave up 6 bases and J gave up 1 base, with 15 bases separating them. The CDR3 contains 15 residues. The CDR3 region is CASRTMERIQETQYF. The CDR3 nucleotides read TGTGCCAGCAGGACAATGGAGCGGATCCAAGAGACCCAGTACTTC.

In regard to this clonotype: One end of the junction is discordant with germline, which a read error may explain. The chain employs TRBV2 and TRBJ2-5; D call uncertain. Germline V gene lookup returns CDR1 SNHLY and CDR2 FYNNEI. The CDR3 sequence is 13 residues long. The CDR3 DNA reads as TGTGCCAGCAGGGAAGTGGCTTCTCGGACCCAGTACTTC. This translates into CASREVASRTQYF.

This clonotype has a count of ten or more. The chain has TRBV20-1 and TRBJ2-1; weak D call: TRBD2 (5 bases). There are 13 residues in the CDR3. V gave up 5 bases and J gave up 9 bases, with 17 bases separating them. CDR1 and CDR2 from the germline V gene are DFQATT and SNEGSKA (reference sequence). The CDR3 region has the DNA TGCAGTGCTTCCCGGTCGGGGTTCAGTGAGCAGTTCTTC. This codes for CSASRSGFSEQFF.

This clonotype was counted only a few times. The CDR3 DNA follows: TGTGCCACCAGCACCCCGCGGGGACAGGGGTCCGGGGAGCTGTTTTTT. Its protein product is CATSTPRGQGSGELFF. The chain has TRBV15 and TRBJ2-2; 10 bases map to TRBD1. CDR1 and CDR2 (germline): LNHNV, YYDKDF (reference sequence). The CDR3 extends over 16 amino acids. V gave up 4 bases and J gave up 6 bases; unmatched junction bases: 8.

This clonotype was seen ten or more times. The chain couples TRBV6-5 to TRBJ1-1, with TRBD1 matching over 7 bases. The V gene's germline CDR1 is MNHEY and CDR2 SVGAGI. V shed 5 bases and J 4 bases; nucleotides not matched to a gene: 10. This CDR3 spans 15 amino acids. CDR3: CASSGWGAGGTEAFF. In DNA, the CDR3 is TGTGCCAGCAGTGGATGGGGGGCAGGGGGCACTGAAGCTTTCTTT.

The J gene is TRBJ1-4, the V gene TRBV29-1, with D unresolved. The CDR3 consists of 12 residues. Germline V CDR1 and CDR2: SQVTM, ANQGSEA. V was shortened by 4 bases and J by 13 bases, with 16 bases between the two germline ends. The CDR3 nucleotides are TGCAGCGTTGGAGGTGAAGAGTGGGGACTGTTTTTT. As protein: CSVGGEEWGLFF.

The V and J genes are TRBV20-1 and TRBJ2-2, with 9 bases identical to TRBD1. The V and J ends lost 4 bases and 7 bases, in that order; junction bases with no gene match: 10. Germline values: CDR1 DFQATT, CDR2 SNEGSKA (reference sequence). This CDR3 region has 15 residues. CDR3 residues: CSATVPGQGGGELFF. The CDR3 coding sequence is TGCAGTGCTACTGTTCCGGGACAGGGAGGCGGGGAGCTGTTTTTT.

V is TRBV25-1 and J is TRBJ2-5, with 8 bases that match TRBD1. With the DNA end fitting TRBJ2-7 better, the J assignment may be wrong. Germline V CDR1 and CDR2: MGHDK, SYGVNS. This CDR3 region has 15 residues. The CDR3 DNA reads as TGTGCCAGCAGTTTAAGGACAGGGAGGATCCACGAGCAGTACTTC. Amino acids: CASSLRTGRIHEQYF.

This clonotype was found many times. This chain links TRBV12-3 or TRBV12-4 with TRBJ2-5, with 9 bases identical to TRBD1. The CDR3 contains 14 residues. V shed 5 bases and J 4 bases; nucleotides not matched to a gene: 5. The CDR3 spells CASSRGQGTETQYF. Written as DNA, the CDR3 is TGTGCCAGCAGTCGGGGACAGGGCACAGAGACCCAGTACTTC.

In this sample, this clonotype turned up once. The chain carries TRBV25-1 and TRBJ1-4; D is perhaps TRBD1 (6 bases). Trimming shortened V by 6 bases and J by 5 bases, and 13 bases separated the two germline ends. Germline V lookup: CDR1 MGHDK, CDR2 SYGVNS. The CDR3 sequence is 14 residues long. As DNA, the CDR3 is TGTGCCAGCAGGGACAACGGACAGAATGAAAAACTGTTTTTT. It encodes CASRDNGQNEKLFF. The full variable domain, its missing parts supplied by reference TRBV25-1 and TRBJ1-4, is EADIYQTPRYLVIGTGKKITLECSQTMGHDKMYWYQQDPGMELHLIHYSYGVNSTEKGDLSSESTVSRIRTEHFPLTLESARPSHTSQYLCASRDNGQNEKLFFGSGTQLSVL.

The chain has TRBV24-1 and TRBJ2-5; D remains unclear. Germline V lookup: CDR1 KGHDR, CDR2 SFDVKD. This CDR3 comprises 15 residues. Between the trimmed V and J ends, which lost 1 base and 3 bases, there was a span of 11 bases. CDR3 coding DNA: TGTGCCACCAGTGATTTTCCGGAGCTCAAAGAGACCCAGTACTTC. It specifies CATSDFPELKETQYF.

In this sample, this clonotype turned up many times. The CDR3 reads CASSLRTRHYEQYF. In nucleotides, the CDR3 is TGTGCCAGCAGTTTACGGACACGACACTACGAGCAGTACTTC. This chain connects TRBV12-3 or TRBV12-4 to TRBJ2-7; D is perhaps TRBD1 (5 bases). The CDR3 is 14 amino acids. V was shortened by 2 bases and J by 3 bases, with 11 bases between the two germline ends.

CDR3 in DNA: TGTGCCAGCAGCTTAGCCCTCTTTGGGTTTGGCGGGGAGCTGTTTTTT. Encoded protein: CASSLALFGFGGELFF. The chain combines TRBV7-2 with TRBJ2-2; D gene ambiguous. Germline V gene sequence: CDR1 SGHTA, CDR2 FQGNSA. Trimming left V 0 bases short and J 7 bases short, with 15 bases between. The CDR3 runs 16 residues. Full variable domain (rest looked up from reference TRBV7-2 and TRBJ2-2): GAGVSQSPSNKVTEKGKDVELRCDPISGHTALYWYRQSLGQGLEFLIYFQGNSAPDKSGLPSDRFSAERTGGSVSTLTIQRTQQEDSAVYLCASSLALFGFGGELFFGEGSRLTVL.

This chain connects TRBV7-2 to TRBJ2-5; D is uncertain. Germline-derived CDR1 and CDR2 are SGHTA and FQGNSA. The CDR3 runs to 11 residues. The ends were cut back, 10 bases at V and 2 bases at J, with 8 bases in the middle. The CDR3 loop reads CAMRSQETQYF. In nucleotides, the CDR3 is TGTGCCATGCGGAGTCAAGAGACCCAGTACTTC.

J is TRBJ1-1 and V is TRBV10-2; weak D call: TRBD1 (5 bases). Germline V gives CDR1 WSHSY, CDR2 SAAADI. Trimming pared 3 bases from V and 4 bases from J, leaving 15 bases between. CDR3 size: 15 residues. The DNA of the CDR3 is TGCGCCAGCAGTGACGCGAGGGCGGGACGCACTGAAGCTTTCTTT. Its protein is CASSDARAGRTEAFF.